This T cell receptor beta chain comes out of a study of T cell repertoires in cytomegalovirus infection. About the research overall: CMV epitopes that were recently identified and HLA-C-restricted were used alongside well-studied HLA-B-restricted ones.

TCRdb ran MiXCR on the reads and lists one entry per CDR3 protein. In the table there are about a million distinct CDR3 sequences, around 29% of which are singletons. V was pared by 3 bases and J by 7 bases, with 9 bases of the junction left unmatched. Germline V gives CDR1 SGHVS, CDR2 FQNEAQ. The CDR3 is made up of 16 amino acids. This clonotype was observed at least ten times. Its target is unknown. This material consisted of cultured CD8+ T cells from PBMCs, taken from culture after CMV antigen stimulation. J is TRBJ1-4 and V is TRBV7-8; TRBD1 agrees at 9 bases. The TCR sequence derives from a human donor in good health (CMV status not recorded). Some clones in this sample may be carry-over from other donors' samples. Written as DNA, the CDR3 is TGTGCCAGCAGCTTCCGGGACAGGGTTGGTCGTGAAAAACTGTTTTTT. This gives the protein CASSFRDRVGREKLFF.